This T cell receptor (beta chain) appears in the sequencing data of a study of T cell responses to AZD1222 COVID-19 vaccine. Measured with immunoSEQ multiplex PCR; TCRdb has only the in-frame clones, and not every one. The sample holds some 160,000 clones, 85% to 95% seen once. CDR1 LNHNV and CDR2 YYDKDF come from the germline V gene (reference sequence). The V end lost 6 bases, the J end lost 6 bases, and 18 bases lay between the germline ends. The CDR3 totals 15 residues. This sequence originates from an adult in good health. The sequencing here drew on peripheral blood, taken on day 0 of AZD1222 vaccination. The chain recombines TRBV15 with TRBJ1-5; no reliable D call. Here the CDR3 reads CATSPYGEGGQPQHF. The CDR3 nucleotides read TGTGCCACCAGTCCGTACGGGGAGGGTGGTCAGCCCCAGCATTTT.